These 3 T cell receptor beta chains originate from one sample sequenced in a study of control samples from healthy donors and cancer patients. TCRdb's copy holds only in-frame clones and misses some; the assay was immunoSEQ multiplex PCR. The sample carries about 55,000 clones, about 96% recorded once. The sample comprised blood. The receptors come from a woman aged 18-29 years in good health.

V gene TRBV30 combines with J gene TRBJ1-1, with 9 bases lining up with TRBD1. V trimming: 7 bases; J trimming: 5 bases; junction bases outside the gene matches: 11. Germline-derived CDR1 and CDR2 are GTSNPN and SVGIG (reference sequence). There are 14 residues in the CDR3. CDR3 in amino acids: CASTKTGGRTEAFF. For the CDR3, the DNA is TGTGCCTCTACGAAGACAGGGGGTCGGACTGAAGCTTTCTTT.

This rearrangement joins TRBV15 to TRBJ2-7; perhaps TRBD1 as D (5 bases). This CDR3 contains 13 residues. Per germline, CDR1 LNHNV and CDR2 YYDKDF (reference sequence). V dropped 1 base and J dropped 6 bases, with 10 bases sitting between them. The CDR3 loop is CATSRAQGGEQYF. The DNA for the CDR3 is TGTGCCACCAGCAGAGCGCAGGGTGGCGAGCAGTACTTC.

The V call is TRBV7-8, the J call TRBJ2-1, with 8 nucleotides matching TRBD1. The V segment lost 4 bases and the J segment 2 bases; nucleotides outside the gene matches: 4. Germline assignment: CDR1 SGHVS and CDR2 FQNEAQ. This CDR3 contains 15 residues. CDR3 coding DNA: TGTGCCAGCAGCTCCGGGACAGGAACCTACAATGAGCAGTTCTTC. Protein sequence: CASSSGTGTYNEQFF. The variable domain in full, with the rest retrieved from reference TRBV7-8 and TRBJ2-1, is GAGVSQSPRYKVAKRGQDVALRCDPISGHVSLFWYQQALGQGPEFLTYFQNEAQLDKSGLPSDRFFAERPEGSVSTLKIQRTQQEDSAVYLCASSSGTGTYNEQFFGPGTRLTVL.